This TCR beta chain comes out of a study of cytomegalovirus exposure and HLA in healthy donors. Study-wide results and caveats: A later analysis reportedly identified an Asian-associated ancestry cluster as carrying fewer N-insertions than the roughly 720-donor mean. A later analysis appeared to link common viral pathogens to several of the most significant clusters. There were fewer than 200 TCR beta chains listed as cytomegalovirus-associated.

Donors likely had unrecorded immune exposures despite being nominally healthy when sampled. Primers for the PCR totalled 60 Vbeta and 13 Jbeta. Clones were sequenced by immunoSEQ multiplex PCR, and TCRdb holds only the in-frame ones, with some missing. The sample has roughly 140,000 clones; approximately 78% are singletons. Notes on this clone: Antigen unknown.

The germline gives CDR1 SGHDN, CDR2 FVKESK. Between the trimmed V and J ends, which lost 3 bases and 5 bases, there was a span of 8 bases. The CDR3 extends over 13 amino acids. The sequence derives from a man aged 40-55 years in good health and CMV-seropositive. The chain employs TRBV14 and TRBJ1-5; a possible D gene is TRBD1 (6 bases). Sequencing was done on a sample of PBMCs. CDR3 nucleotide sequence: TGTGCCAGCAGCCAGGGGGCTCATCAGCCCCAGCATTTT. Translated, it gives CASSQGAHQPQHF.